This TCR beta chain was recovered during a study of technical replicates of blood from a few donors. The length of the CDR3 is 15 residues. Germline CDR1 and CDR2: SEHNR and FQNEAQ (reference sequence). Trimming cost V 0 bases and J 4 bases; bases outside gene matches: 5. Profiled with immunoSEQ multiplex PCR; TCRdb holds only in-frame clones, not every one. The sample holds about 62,000 clones; around 87% are singletons and the top ten take roughly 4.8%. The sequence was obtained from a human donor in good health. Some clones in this sample may be carry-over from other donors' samples. The chain couples TRBV7-9 to TRBJ1-2, with TRBD1 identical over 7 bases. Sequenced sample: PBMCs. The CDR3 sequence is CASSLATGDSYGYTF. In DNA form, the CDR3 reads TGTGCCAGCAGCTTAGCTACAGGGGATTCCTATGGCTACACCTTC.